What follows are 11 T cell receptor beta chains derived from one specimen sequenced in a study of human T cells and chemical hapten exposure. Regarding time point: patch test 2, 6 weeks after DPC sensitization. Treatment in this sample: therapeutic diphenylcyclopropenone sensitization with weekly scalp DPC. Each CDR3 protein is one row after TCRdb ran MiXCR on the RACE reads. The table includes about 73,000 distinct CDR3 sequences, 8.5% detected once. Sample: whole blood, taken in connection with sensitization to the hapten diphenylcyclopropenone (DPC). All receptors derive from a woman in her forties or fifties with alopecia areata. Some clones in this sample may be carry-over from other donors' samples.

This clonotype was picked up many times. The CDR3 region is CASSSPTGLNTEAFF. The CDR3 DNA reads as TGTGCCAGCAGTTCCCCGACAGGCCTAAACACTGAAGCTTTCTTT. The chain employs TRBV6-1 and TRBJ1-1, with a possible D match to TRBD1 (6 bases). V lost 5 bases, J lost 2 bases, and 15 bases lay in between. The CDR3 consists of 15 residues. Germline V gene lookup returns CDR1 MNHNS and CDR2 SASEGT.

This clonotype was picked up many times. The chain is built from TRBV7-2 and TRBJ1-5; D gene uncertain. The ends were cut back, 3 bases at V and 4 bases at J, with 13 bases in the middle. CDR1 is SGHTA, CDR2 FQGNSA, per germline. This CDR3 has 15 amino acids. The CDR3 here is CASSLAGQWNQPQHF. CDR3 in DNA: TGTGCCAGCAGCTTGGCGGGCCAATGGAATCAGCCCCAGCATTTT.

CDR3 nucleotides: TGTGCCATCAGTGAGTCGAGGAACGAGCAGTACTTC. Amino acids: CAISESRNEQYF. This chain joins TRBV10-3 and TRBJ2-7; D remains unclear. The germline CDR1 and CDR2 sequences are ENHRY and SYGVKD. The length of the CDR3 is 12 residues. Trimming took off 0 bases at V and 5 bases at J, with 5 bases between the two ends.

The chain has TRBV5-1 and TRBJ1-3; D possibly corresponds to TRBD1 (5 bases). Germline CDR1 is SGHRS and CDR2 is YFSETQ. The CDR3 is made up of 14 amino acids. The germline V and J ends were trimmed by 0 bases and 8 bases, with 12 bases remaining between them. Here the CDR3 reads CASSLGQPGDTIYF. DNA for the CDR3: TGCGCCAGCAGCTTGGGACAGCCCGGGGACACCATATATTTT. The full variable domain, rest sourced from reference TRBV5-1 and TRBJ1-3, is KAGVTQTPRYLIKTRGQQVTLSCSPISGHRSVSWYQQTPGQGLQFLFEYFSETQRNKGNFPGRFSGRQFSNSRSEMNVSTLELGDSALYLCASSLGQPGDTIYFGEGSWLTVV.

The chain couples TRBV29-1 to TRBJ2-1; the D gene is possibly TRBD2 (6 bases). The CDR3 is made up of 13 amino acids. The germline V and J ends were trimmed by 6 bases and 6 bases, with 15 bases remaining between them. Germline loops: CDR1 SQVTM, CDR2 ANQGSEA. CDR3 amino acids: CSVDGWRGNEQFF. The DNA of the CDR3 is TGCAGCGTAGACGGGTGGCGGGGCAATGAGCAGTTCTTC.

This chain connects TRBV11-2 to TRBJ2-3; the match to TRBD2 covers 7 bases. This CDR3 has 15 amino acids. Trimming at V came to 5 bases and at J to 4 bases, leaving 9 bases not matched to a gene. Germline assignment: CDR1 SGHAT and CDR2 FQNNGV. The CDR3 bases are TGTGCCAGCAGCCCCCGGGGGAGGGCGGCAGATACGCAGTATTTT. This encodes CASSPRGRAADTQYF.

This sequence joins TRBV5-1 and TRBJ2-7, with D perhaps assigned TRBD1 or TRBD2 (6 bases each). Germline CDR1 is SGHRS and CDR2 is YFSETQ. The V end lost 4 bases, the J end lost 6 bases, and 14 bases lay between the germline ends. This CDR3 has 13 residues. CDR3 region: CASSPAGGPEQYF. CDR3 nucleotides: TGCGCCAGCAGCCCGGCCGGGGGCCCCGAGCAGTACTTC.

The chain recombines TRBV2 with TRBJ1-3; no clear D gene. The CDR3 is made up of 15 amino acids. V was clipped by 3 bases and J by 2 bases, with 11 bases between them. Germline V gene sequence: CDR1 SNHLY, CDR2 FYNNEI. The DNA of the CDR3 is TGTGCCAGCAGTGAGGGAGCGGTCCCTGGAAACACCATATATTTT. This codes for CASSEGAVPGNTIYF.

Points on this clonotype: Being one base from a much bigger clone, this may be a read error. As the CDR3 is not closed by the conserved phenylalanine or tryptophan, this likely results from a read error. The J gene is TRBJ2-1, the V gene TRBV20-1; 12 bases fit TRBD2. V dropped 6 bases and J dropped 1; count of bases not matched to a gene: 4. The CDR3 length is 15 residues. Per the germline V gene, CDR1 is DFQATT and CDR2 is SNEGSKA (reference sequence). CDR3 in amino acids: CSAPGLAGSYNEQFY. As DNA, the CDR3 is TGCAGTGCACCCGGACTAGCGGGGTCCTACAATGAGCAGTTCTAC.

In this sample, this clonotype turned up many times. The V and J genes are TRBV28 and TRBJ1-5; TRBD1 is a possible D gene (5 bases). The V gene lost 2 bases and the J gene lost 2 bases, with 19 bases spanning the gap. The CDR3 totals 18 residues. Germline loops: CDR1 MDHEN, CDR2 SYDVKM. The CDR3 sequence is CASSLRLSGTRGNQPQHF. The CDR3 DNA sequence: TGTGCCAGCAGTTTAAGATTGTCCGGGACGCGGGGCAATCAGCCCCAGCATTTT.

This clonotype has more than one count but fewer than ten. The V and J genes are TRBV5-1 and TRBJ2-3; 8 bases match TRBD2. J gave up 3 bases and V 1 base, and 4 bases lay outside the gene matches. CDR3 length: 15 amino acids. Germline V gives CDR1 SGHRS, CDR2 YFSETQ. CDR3 in amino acids: CASSLTGGLTDTQYF. The CDR3 nucleotides are TGCGCCAGCAGCTTGACGGGGGGGCTTACAGATACGCAGTATTTT. The variable domain in full, with the rest retrieved from reference TRBV5-1 and TRBJ2-3, is KAGVTQTPRYLIKTRGQQVTLSCSPISGHRSVSWYQQTPGQGLQFLFEYFSETQRNKGNFPGRFSGRQFSNSRSEMNVSTLELGDSALYLCASSLTGGLTDTQYFGPGTRLTVL.